Listed below are T cell receptor beta chains from one sample, sequenced in a study of response to subunit inactivated influenza vaccine. Each CDR3 protein gets one entry after TCRdb re-called the RT-PCR reads with MiXCR. The repertoire includes about 830,000 distinct CDR3 sequences, about a fifth of them detected once, and roughly 11% sits in the top ten. The source material was PBMCs from blood, sampled around 5 days after vaccination. These receptors came from a man aged 50-59 years who received an inactivated influenza vaccine. Each CDR3 is given with its conserved first and last residue. The D gene is left open where the match is weak.

d_gene,v_gene,len,CDR3aa
.,TRBV4-2,15,CASSQPDRPANGAFF
.,TRBV5-1,15,CASNSLVGQQETQYF
TRBD1,TRBV6-1,15,CASSPTRTGLEKLFF
.,TRBV27,14,CASSLQGTGNEQFF
.,TRBV4-2,16,CASSQDWRTSTDTQYF
.,TRBV12-3/TRBV12-4,13,CASSPTAFHEQYF
TRBD1,TRBV12-3/TRBV12-4,15,CASSFRQGVVNEQFF
TRBD2,TRBV5-1,14,CASIAGGPSETQYF
.,TRBV7-9,15,CASSKGRPGTDTQYF
.,TRBV5-1,17,CASSFDPGLLVTDTQYF
TRBD1,TRBV10-2,16,CASSDPTGFNTGELFF
TRBD2,TRBV6-5,17,CASSYSSGGPAKNIQYF